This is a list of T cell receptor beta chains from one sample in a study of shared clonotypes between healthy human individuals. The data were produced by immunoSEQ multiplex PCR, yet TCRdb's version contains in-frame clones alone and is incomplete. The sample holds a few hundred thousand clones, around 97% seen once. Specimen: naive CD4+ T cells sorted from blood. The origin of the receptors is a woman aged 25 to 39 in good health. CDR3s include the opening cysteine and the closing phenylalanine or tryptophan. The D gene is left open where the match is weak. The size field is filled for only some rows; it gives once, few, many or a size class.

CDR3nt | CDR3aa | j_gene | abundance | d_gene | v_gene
TGTGCCAGCAGAAGGGGGGGGTACGAGCAGTACTTC | CASRRGGYEQYF | TRBJ2-7 | . | . | TRBV6-6
TGTGCCAGCAGTGAAGTGGGCGGAAGCGGTAATGAGCAGTTCTTC | CASSEVGGSGNEQFF | TRBJ2-1 | . | . | TRBV2
TGTGCCAGCAGTCTCACAGAGTCCCAAGAGACCCAGTACTTC | CASSLTESQETQYF | TRBJ2-5 | . | . | TRBV6-5
TGTGCCAGCAGTTTTTCAAAGAAGGGGGGCACTGAAGCTTTCTTT | CASSFSKKGGTEAFF | TRBJ1-1 | . | . | TRBV27
TGTGCCAGTAGTATAAATTTACCGAGGGACACCGGGGAGCTGTTTTTT | CASSINLPRDTGELFF | TRBJ2-2 | . | . | TRBV19
TGTGCCAGCAGTCTAGCAGGGGTCTACGAGCAGTACTTC | CASSLAGVYEQYF | TRBJ2-7 | . | . | TRBV28
TGTGCCAGCTCAAAAATACCGGGACTAGCGTTCAATGAGCAGTTCTTC | CASSKIPGLAFNEQFF | TRBJ2-1 | . | TRBD2 | TRBV18
TGTGCCAGCAGCCCGGGACAGGGGGCGGGCGAGCAGTACTTC | CASSPGQGAGEQYF | TRBJ2-7 | . | TRBD1 | TRBV27
TGCAGCGTTACCAGGGGGCCCGGTTCCGAGACCCAGTACTTC | CSVTRGPGSETQYF | TRBJ2-5 | . | TRBD1 | TRBV29-1
TGCAGCGCAGCAGGATGGGCCTACAATGAGCAGTTCTTC | CSAAGWAYNEQFF | TRBJ2-1 | . | . | TRBV29-1
TGTGCCAGCAGGCGACGACTTCAAACTGCACGGTCCGGGGAGCTGTTTTTT | CASRRRLQTARSGELFF | TRBJ2-2 | . | . | TRBV7-3
TGTGCCAGCAGCTCTCGTGGTTTCTTAGGGAGGGGGAACACTGAAGCTTTCTTT | CASSSRGFLGRGNTEAFF | TRBJ1-1 | . | . | TRBV7-8
TGTGCCAGCTCACCACGGGGACAGGCGGAAGAAGCTTTCTTT | CASSPRGQAEEAFF | TRBJ1-1 | once | TRBD1 | TRBV18
TGCGCCAGCAGCTTGGAAGTCCGTAGCTCCTACAATGAGCAGTTCTTC | CASSLEVRSSYNEQFF | TRBJ2-1 | . | . | TRBV5-1
TGTGCCAGCGGGGACAGGTTTTATAGCAATCAGCCCCAGCATTTT | CASGDRFYSNQPQHF | TRBJ1-5 | . | TRBD1 | TRBV28
TGTGCCAGCAGTCCCGGGGTAGCGGGAGGGTACGAGCAGTACTTC | CASSPGVAGGYEQYF | TRBJ2-7 | . | TRBD2 | TRBV28
TGTGCCAGCAGCCCTGGACAGGTATTTTCTCCCGGGGAGCTGTTTTTT | CASSPGQVFSPGELFF | TRBJ2-2 | once | TRBD1 | TRBV5-4
TGTGCCAGCTCACCACTCGCCAGGGGCAGATTTGACATTCAGTACTTC | CASSPLARGRFDIQYF | TRBJ2-4 | . | . | TRBV18
TGCGCCAGCAGCCGACAGGGGCGCGAGGGTACGCAGTATTTT | CASSRQGREGTQYF | TRBJ2-3 | . | TRBD1 | TRBV4-1
TGTGCCATCAGTGAGTCGGACAGGGCTTTCACCGGGGAGCTGTTTTTT | CAISESDRAFTGELFF | TRBJ2-2 | . | TRBD1 | TRBV10-3
TGTGCCAGCAGCTTGGCTGCCGGAGAGACCCAGTACTTC | CASSLAAGETQYF | TRBJ2-5 | once | . | TRBV5-4
TGTGCCAGCAGTTACTCCTTGACTAGCGGGAAGCAGTTCTTC | CASSYSLTSGKQFF | TRBJ2-1 | once | TRBD2 | TRBV6-5
TGTGCCAGCAGTTCCCCCAGCGGGAGCTCCTACAATGAGCAGTTCTTC | CASSSPSGSSYNEQFF | TRBJ2-1 | . | TRBD2 | TRBV27
TGTGCCAGCAGCGTTTCAGGGGTCACCGGGGAGCTGTTTTTT | CASSVSGVTGELFF | TRBJ2-2 | . | . | TRBV9
TGTGCCAGCAGTTTAAGCCACACTGAAGCTTTCTTT | CASSLSHTEAFF | TRBJ1-1 | . | . | TRBV28
TGTGCCAGTAGTATCTTCGGGAGTGAAAGGGGAGATACGCAGTATTTT | CASSIFGSERGDTQYF | TRBJ2-3 | . | . | TRBV19
TGTGCCAGCAGCACCGGGACTAACTACGAGCAGTACTTC | CASSTGTNYEQYF | TRBJ2-7 | . | TRBD2 | TRBV2
TGTGCCAGCAGCTTGGATAGCAATCAGCCCCAGCATTTT | CASSLDSNQPQHF | TRBJ1-5 | few | . | TRBV5-5
TGTGCCAGCAGTTGGGGCTCTGGGGCCAACGTCCTGACTTTC | CASSWGSGANVLTF | TRBJ2-6 | . | . | TRBV28
TGCGCCAGCAGCTTCGACAGACTGACCTCCTACGAGCAGTACTTC | CASSFDRLTSYEQYF | TRBJ2-7 | . | . | TRBV5-1
TGTGCCAGCAGCTTAGGCCCCGCGGTGCACGAGCAGTTCTTC | CASSLGPAVHEQFF | TRBJ2-1 | . | . | TRBV11-1
TGTGCCAGCAGCCCGGACAGGGACTATGGCTACACCTTC | CASSPDRDYGYTF | TRBJ1-2 | . | TRBD1 | TRBV6-6
TGTGCCAGCGAGCCGGGGCTAGCGGGAGGGGGCGGGCGGTACTTC | CASEPGLAGGGGRYF | TRBJ2-5 | once | TRBD2 | TRBV27
TGTGCCAGCAGCCCACGCGTAACAGGGATTGGAGAGACCCAGTACTTC | CASSPRVTGIGETQYF | TRBJ2-5 | . | . | TRBV5-4
TGTGCCAGCTCACCTGGGACACCGAATGAGCAGTTCTTC | CASSPGTPNEQFF | TRBJ2-1 | . | . | TRBV18
TGTGCCAGCAGTCTTTCCACAGATCATAGCAATCAGCCCCAGCATTTT | CASSLSTDHSNQPQHF | TRBJ1-5 | . | . | TRBV27
TGTGCCAGCAGCTTAGGGGGCTATGGCTACACCTTC | CASSLGGYGYTF | TRBJ1-2 | . | . | TRBV7-9
TGTGCCAGCAGTGATTATGTCCGAGACACTGAAGCTTTCTTT | CASSDYVRDTEAFF | TRBJ1-1 | . | . | TRBV25-1
TGTGCCAGCAGCACAAGAATCTCCTACGAGCAGTACTTC | CASSTRISYEQYF | TRBJ2-7 | . | . | TRBV6-5
TGCAGCGTTGCCGGGACAGGGCTCCGGGGCTACACCTTC | CSVAGTGLRGYTF | TRBJ1-2 | . | TRBD1 | TRBV29-1
TGTGCCACCAGCAGAGATCGGGGGGCCGTCACTGAAGCTTTCTTT | CATSRDRGAVTEAFF | TRBJ1-1 | once | . | TRBV15
TGCGCCAGCAGCCCGGGGCTCCCGTATGAGCAGTTCTTC | CASSPGLPYEQFF | TRBJ2-1 | . | . | TRBV10-1
TGCGCCAGCAGCCAAGATGGGAAACATCATGAGCAGTTCTTC | CASSQDGKHHEQFF | TRBJ2-1 | . | . | TRBV4-1
TGTGCCAGCAGCAAAGAACGGACTAGCGGGAGGGTAGGTAAAAATGAGCAGTTCTTC | CASSKERTSGRVGKNEQFF | TRBJ2-1 | once | . | TRBV21-1
TGTGCCACACAGGGGGCACTTGAGACCCAGTACTTC | CATQGALETQYF | TRBJ2-5 | . | TRBD1 | TRBV28
TGCGCCAGCAGCACCGACAGGGTTAACACTAATGAAAAACTGTTTTTT | CASSTDRVNTNEKLFF | TRBJ1-4 | . | TRBD1 | TRBV5-1
TGTGCCAGCAGCGAAACTCCCTCGGGGACCCAGTACTTC | CASSETPSGTQYF | TRBJ2-5 | . | . | TRBV7-9
TGTGCCAGCAGCTATACGGGACAGGGAGTCGATGAGCAGTTCTTC | CASSYTGQGVDEQFF | TRBJ2-1 | . | TRBD1 | TRBV7-9
TGCGCCAGTAATACAGGGGGCGAAGATACGCAGTATTTT | CASNTGGEDTQYF | TRBJ2-3 | once | TRBD1 | TRBV5-1
TGCGCCAGCAGCTCGATCCTAGGGACTAGCGGGACGGACAATGAGCAGTTCTTC | CASSSILGTSGTDNEQFF | TRBJ2-1 | . | TRBD2 | TRBV5-1